This TCR beta chain was captured by sequencing in a study of beta chain features in type 1 diabetes (dated by TCRdb to the late 2010s). A note on the overall study: Mean age, gender distribution, total cell number and subset yield did not differ between patients and healthy donors. A total of 90 million to 140 million sorted cells were examined across all samples, and RNA yield correlated strongly with the number of cells per subset. In the study, recently diagnosed type 1 diabetes patients and matched healthy donors were compared on the TCRB repertoires of their sorted circulating CD4+ T cell subsets. Regulatory and stem cell-like memory subsets were obtained from only 8 patients and roughly eight healthy donors, while naive and central memory subsets were obtained from all 30 or so donors. Summary of the overall study and its limitations: Because cDNA was sequenced instead of genomic DNA, activated cells with high expression could be over-represented, although the groups did not differ in activation or CD3 levels. The naive, central memory and regulatory TCRB repertoires appeared to resemble one another more closely among patients than among healthy donors. Type 1 diabetes patients showed a moderate but significant shortening of TCRB CDR3 length in all four CD4+ subsets. Fewer insertions and more nucleotide deletions at VDJ recombination sites were observed in patients with type 1 diabetes, implying thymic rearrangement abnormalities. PCR might favor shorter templates, but patient and control samples were amplified and corrected together, so any skew would affect both groups equally. Because small numbers of individuals were included in the HLA sub-analyses, any influence of HLA type on TCRB rearrangement was left unresolved.

All of the isolated RNA was reverse transcribed with the High Capacity cDNA Reverse Transcription Kit, so expressed TCRB transcripts were sequenced. Naive, central memory and regulatory T cell samples underwent deep immunoSEQ sequencing, averaging about 3.57 million total reads per sample. Sorted cells were lysed in RLT buffer, and RNA was extracted using DNase-treated RNeasy Micro or Mini kits according to cell number. To prevent cross-contamination, every cell subset was processed on its own, while patient and healthy donor samples were processed together. The immunoSEQ multiplex PCR was used to amplify TCRB sequences from cDNA, yielding 87-bp fragments that span the CDR3 region. Sequencing of the amplicons was performed on the Illumina HiSeq platform. In the original analysis: Synthetic template baselines were used to correct PCR bias computationally, reads within Hamming distance 2 were collapsed, and singletons that could not be merged were discarded. Reads were aligned against IMGT to assign V, D and J genes, CDR3 length and insertions or deletions at six rearrangement sites. Within each subset, clonotype counts were normalized to sorted cell number, and only after that were true diversity and Gini coefficients computed with the tcR R package. Repertoire sharing was quantified using the overlap coefficient calculated on TCRB nucleotide sequences. Out-of-frame TCRB sequences from naive cells were analyzed to stand in for the pre-selection repertoire. TCRdb holds this immuneACCESS table with in-frame rearrangements only. Some clones are missing; in checked studies, unresolved V genes explain under half, and the rest has no known cause. That table is the source of V, J and clone size, and D and trimming were worked out from the DNA. The sample includes around 500,000 clones, with more than 9.5% observed a single time. In total, the top ten clones hold roughly 0.046% of the sample.

A note on this clone: There is no known antigen for this receptor. Per-base qualities were not stored, and no clone one base away is much larger.

V is clipped by 2 bases and J by 0 bases, and the sequence between their germline boundaries is 17 bases long. CDR1 and CDR2 are read off the germline V gene (reference sequence) as GTSNPN and SVGIG. Including the terminal cysteine and phenylalanine, the CDR3 comprises 17 residues. Solely the CDR3 DNA is kept, with 51 bases framed from the first base. A single peripheral blood draw of around 120 mL on average was collected from each donor into heparinised tubes. Naive, central memory, regulatory and stem cell-like memory CD4+ T cells were sorted on a BD FACSAria II using a panel including CD45RO, CCR7, CD25, CD127, CD95 and CD27. Purity was above 95% for every sorted population. PBMCs were isolated right away by Lymphoprep density gradient centrifugation and were stained directly, without culture. To minimize batch effects, samples were stained and sorted in pairs, one healthy donor with one patient per experiment.

The receptor chain draws on TRBV30 and TRBJ1-3; the D gene is not confidently resolved. Sequencing was carried out using naive CD4+ T cells from blood. This sample's cell subset or site label indicates: true naive CD4+ T cells. The receptor's source is a woman under 30 in good health. The sequenced DNA is TGTGCCTGGAGTCTCCCTACCAGCACCCCCTCTGGAAACACCATATATTTT. It is translated as CAWSLPTSTPSGNTIYF.